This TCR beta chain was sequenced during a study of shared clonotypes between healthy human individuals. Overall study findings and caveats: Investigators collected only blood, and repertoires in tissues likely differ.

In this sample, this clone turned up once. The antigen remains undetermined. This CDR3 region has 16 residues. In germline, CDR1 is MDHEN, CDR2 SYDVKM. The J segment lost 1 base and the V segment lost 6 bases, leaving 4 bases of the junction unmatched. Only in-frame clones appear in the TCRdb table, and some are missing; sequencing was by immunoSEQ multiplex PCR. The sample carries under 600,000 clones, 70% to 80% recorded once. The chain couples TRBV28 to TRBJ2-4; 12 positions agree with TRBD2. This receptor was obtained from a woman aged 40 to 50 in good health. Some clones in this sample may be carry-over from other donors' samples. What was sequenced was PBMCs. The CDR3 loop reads CASRTSGSGAKNIQYF. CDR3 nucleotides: TGTGCCAGCAGGACTAGCGGGAGCGGGGCCAAAAACATTCAGTACTTC.